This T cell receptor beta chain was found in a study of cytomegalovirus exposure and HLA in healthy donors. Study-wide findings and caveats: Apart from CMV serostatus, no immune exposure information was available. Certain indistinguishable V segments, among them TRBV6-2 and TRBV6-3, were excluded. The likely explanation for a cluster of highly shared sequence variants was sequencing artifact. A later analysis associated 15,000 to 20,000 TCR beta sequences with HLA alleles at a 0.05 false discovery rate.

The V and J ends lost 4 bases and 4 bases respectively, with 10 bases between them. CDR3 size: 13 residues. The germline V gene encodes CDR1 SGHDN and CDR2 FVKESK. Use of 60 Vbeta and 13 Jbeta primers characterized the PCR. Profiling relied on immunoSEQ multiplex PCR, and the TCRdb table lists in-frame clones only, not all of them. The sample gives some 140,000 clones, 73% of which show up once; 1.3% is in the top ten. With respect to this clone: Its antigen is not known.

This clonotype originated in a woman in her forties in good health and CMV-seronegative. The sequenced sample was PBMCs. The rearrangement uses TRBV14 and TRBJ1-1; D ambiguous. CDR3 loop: CASSLRGSTEAFF. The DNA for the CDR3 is TGTGCCAGCAGCCTTCGGGGAAGCACTGAAGCTTTCTTT.